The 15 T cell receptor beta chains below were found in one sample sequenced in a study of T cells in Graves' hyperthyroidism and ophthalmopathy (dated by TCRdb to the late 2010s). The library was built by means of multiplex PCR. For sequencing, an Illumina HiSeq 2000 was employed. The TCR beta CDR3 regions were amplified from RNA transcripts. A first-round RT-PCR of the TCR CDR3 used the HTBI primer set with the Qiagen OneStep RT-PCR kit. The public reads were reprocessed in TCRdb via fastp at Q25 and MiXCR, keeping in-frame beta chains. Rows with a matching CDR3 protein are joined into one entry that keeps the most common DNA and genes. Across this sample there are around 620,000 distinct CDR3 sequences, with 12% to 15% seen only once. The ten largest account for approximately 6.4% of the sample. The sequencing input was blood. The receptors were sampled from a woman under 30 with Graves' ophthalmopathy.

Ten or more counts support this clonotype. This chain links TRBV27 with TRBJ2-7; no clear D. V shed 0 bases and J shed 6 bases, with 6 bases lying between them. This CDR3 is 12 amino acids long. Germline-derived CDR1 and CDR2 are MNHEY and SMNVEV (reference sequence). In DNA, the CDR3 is TGTGCCAGCAGTTTATCCGGTGTCGAGCAGTACTTC. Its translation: CASSLSGVEQYF.

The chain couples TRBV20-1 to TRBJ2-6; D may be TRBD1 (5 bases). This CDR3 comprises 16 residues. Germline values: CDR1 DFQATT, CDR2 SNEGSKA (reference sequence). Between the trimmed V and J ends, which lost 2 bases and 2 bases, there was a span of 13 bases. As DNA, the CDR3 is TGCAGTGCTAGAATGCCCAGGGTAACTGGGGCCAACGTCCTGACTTTC. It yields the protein CSARMPRVTGANVLTF.

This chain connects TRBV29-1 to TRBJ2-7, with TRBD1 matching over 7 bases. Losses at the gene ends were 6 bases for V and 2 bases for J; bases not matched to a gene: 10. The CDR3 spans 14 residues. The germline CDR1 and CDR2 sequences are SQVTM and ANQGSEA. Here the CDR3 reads CSVERGQRPYEQYF. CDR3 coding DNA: TGCAGCGTCGAACGGGGACAGAGGCCCTACGAGCAGTACTTC.

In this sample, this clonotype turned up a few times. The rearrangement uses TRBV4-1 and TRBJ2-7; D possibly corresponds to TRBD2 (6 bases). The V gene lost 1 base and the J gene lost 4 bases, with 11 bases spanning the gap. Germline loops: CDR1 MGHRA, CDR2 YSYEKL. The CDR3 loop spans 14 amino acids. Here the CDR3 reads CASSQVGGTYEQYF. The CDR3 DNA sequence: TGCGCCAGCAGCCAAGTGGGGGGAACATACGAGCAGTACTTC.

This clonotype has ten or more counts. CDR3 coding DNA: TGTGCCAGCAGCTTAGTCCAGGAAGAGGCAGATACGCAGTATTTT. It codes for CASSLVQEEADTQYF. The chain is built from TRBV7-6 and TRBJ2-3; no clear D gene. CDR1 is SGHVS and CDR2 is FNYEAQ in the germline V gene. Deletions cut 1 base from V and 4 bases from J, with 12 bases between. This CDR3 is built from 15 residues.

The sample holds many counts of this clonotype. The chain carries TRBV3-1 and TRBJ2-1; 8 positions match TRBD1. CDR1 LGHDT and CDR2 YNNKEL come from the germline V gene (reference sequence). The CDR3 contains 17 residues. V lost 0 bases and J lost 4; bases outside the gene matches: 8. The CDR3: CASSQEGADRAYNEQFF. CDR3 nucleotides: TGTGCCAGCAGCCAAGAGGGAGCGGACAGGGCTTACAATGAGCAGTTCTTC.

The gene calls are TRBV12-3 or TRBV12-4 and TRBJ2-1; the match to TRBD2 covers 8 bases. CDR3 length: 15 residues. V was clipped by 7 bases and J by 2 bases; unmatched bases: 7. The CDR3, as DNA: TGTGCCAGCACCCCCCTAGCGGGCCCCTACAATGAGCAGTTCTTC. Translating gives CASTPLAGPYNEQFF.

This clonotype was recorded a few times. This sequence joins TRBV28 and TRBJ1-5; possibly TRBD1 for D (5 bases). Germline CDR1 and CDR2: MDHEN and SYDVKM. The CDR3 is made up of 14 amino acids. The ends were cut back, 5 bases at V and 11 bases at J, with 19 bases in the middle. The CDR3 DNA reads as TGTGCCAGCAGTCTTGAGACAGACGGGGGGGCCCAGCATTTT. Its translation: CASSLETDGGAQHF.

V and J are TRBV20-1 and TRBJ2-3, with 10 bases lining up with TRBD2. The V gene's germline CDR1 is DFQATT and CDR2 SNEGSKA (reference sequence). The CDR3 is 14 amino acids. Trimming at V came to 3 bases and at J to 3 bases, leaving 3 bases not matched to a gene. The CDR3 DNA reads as TGCAGTGCTAGCTTGACTAGCGGGACAGATACGCAGTATTTT. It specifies CSASLTSGTDTQYF.

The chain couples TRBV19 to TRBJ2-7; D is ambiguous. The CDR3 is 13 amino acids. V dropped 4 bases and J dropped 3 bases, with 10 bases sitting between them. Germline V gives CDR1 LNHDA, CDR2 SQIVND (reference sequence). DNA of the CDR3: TGTGCCAGTAGTACTAGACTCCTCTACGAGCAGTACTTC. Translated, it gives CASSTRLLYEQYF. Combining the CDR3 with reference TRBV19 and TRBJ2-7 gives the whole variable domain DGGITQSPKYLFRKEGQNVTLSCEQNLNHDAMYWYRQDPGQGLRLIYYSQIVNDFQKGDIAEGYSVSREKKESFPLTVTSAQKNPTAFYLCASSTRLLYEQYFGPGTRLTVT.

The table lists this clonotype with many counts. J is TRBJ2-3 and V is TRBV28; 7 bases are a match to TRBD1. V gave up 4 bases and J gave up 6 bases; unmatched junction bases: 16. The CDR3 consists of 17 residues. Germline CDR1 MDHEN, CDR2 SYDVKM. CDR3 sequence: CASSSLGQKATTDTQYF. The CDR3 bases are TGTGCCAGCAGTTCGTTGGGACAGAAGGCAACCACGGATACGCAGTATTTT.

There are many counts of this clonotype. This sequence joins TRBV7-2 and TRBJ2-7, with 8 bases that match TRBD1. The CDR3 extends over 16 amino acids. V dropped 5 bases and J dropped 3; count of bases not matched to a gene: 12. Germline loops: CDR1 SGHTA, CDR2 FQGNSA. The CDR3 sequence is CASSLDRGRLNYEQYF. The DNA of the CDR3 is TGTGCCAGCAGCCTAGACAGGGGCAGGTTGAACTACGAGCAGTACTTC.

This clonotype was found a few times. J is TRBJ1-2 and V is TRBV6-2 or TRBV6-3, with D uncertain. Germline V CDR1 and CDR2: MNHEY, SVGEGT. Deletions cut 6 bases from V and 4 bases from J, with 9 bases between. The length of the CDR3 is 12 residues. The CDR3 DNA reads TGTGCCAGCAGCCGATTAGGCTATGGCTACACCTTC. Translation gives CASSRLGYGYTF.

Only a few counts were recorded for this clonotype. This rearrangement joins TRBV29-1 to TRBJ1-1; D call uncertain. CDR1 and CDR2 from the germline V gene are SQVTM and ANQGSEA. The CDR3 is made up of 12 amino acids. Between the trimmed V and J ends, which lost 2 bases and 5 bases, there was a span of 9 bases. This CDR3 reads CSVELTGTEAFF. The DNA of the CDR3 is TGCAGCGTTGAATTGACGGGGACTGAAGCTTTCTTT.

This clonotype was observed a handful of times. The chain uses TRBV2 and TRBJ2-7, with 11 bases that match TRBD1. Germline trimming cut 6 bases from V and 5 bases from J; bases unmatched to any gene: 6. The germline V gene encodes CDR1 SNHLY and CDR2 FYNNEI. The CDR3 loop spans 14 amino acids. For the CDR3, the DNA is TGTGCCAGCAGCGCGGGACAGGGGGGAAACGAGCAGTACTTC. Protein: CASSAGQGGNEQYF. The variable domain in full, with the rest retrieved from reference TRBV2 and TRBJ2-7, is EPEVTQTPSHQVTQMGQEVILRCVPISNHLYFYWYRQILGQKVEFLVSFYNNEISEKSEIFDDQFSVERPDGSNFTLKIRSTKLEDSAMYFCASSAGQGGNEQYFGPGTRLTVT.